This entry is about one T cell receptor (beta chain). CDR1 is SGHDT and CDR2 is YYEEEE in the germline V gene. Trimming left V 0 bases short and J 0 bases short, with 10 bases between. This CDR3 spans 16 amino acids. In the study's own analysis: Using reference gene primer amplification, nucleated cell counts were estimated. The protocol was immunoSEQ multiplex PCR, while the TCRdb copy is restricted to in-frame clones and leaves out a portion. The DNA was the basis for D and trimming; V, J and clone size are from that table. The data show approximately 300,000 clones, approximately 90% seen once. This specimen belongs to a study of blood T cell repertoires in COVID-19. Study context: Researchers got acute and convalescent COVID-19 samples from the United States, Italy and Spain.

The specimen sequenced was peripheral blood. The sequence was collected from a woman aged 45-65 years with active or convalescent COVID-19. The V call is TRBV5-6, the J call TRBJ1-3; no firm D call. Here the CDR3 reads CASSLAQRGSGNTIYF. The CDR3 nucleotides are TGTGCCAGCAGCTTGGCCCAAAGAGGCTCTGGAAACACCATATATTTT.